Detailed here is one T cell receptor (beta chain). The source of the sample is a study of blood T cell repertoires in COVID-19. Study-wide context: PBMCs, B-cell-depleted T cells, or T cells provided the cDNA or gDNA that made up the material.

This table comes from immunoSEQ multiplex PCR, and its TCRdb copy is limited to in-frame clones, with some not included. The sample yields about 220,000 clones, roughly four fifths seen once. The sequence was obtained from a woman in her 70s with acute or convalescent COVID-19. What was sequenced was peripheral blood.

This CDR3 reads CASSQDGAGATDTQYF. CDR3 bases: TGTGCCAGCAGCCAAGATGGGGCGGGGGCCACAGATACGCAGTATTTT. The chain couples TRBV4-2 to TRBJ2-3; D perhaps matches TRBD2 (7 bases). Germline CDR1 LGHNA, CDR2 YNFKEQ. There are 16 residues in the CDR3. The V gene lost 0 bases and the J gene lost 2 bases, with 12 bases spanning the gap.